The 4 T cell receptor beta chains below come from one sample, sequenced in a study of Ad26.COV2.S vaccination and SARS-CoV-2 variants. This table comes from immunoSEQ multiplex PCR, and its TCRdb copy is limited to in-frame clones, with some not included. Of about 390,000 clones in the sample, less than 90% were seen once. Treatment described: 15 to 20 received Ad26.COV2.S at low or high dose, single or two shots; about 5 received placebo; per-sample allocation not given. Repertoires come from day 63 after the first vaccine or placebo injection. This specimen consisted of peripheral blood, obtained in a trial of Ad26.COV2.S vaccine versus placebo. These receptors were obtained from a person between 18 and 65 years old who received the Ad26.COV2.S COVID-19 vaccine or a placebo.

The gene calls are TRBV15 and TRBJ2-1; 8 bases map to TRBD2. The germline gives CDR1 LNHNV, CDR2 YYDKDF (reference sequence). The V gene end was trimmed by 0 bases and the J gene end by 16 bases; junction bases not matched to a gene: 11. The CDR3 totals 14 residues. CDR3 nucleotides: TGTGCCACCAGCAGAGAGGGATTTGCGGGGGGCTGTTTCTTC. As protein: CATSREGFAGGCFF.

This clone was observed a single time. This sequence joins TRBV14 and TRBJ1-2; D not resolved. The ends were cut back, 3 bases at V and 4 bases at J, with 15 bases in the middle. The CDR3 totals 15 residues. Germline values: CDR1 SGHDN, CDR2 FVKESK. The CDR3 reads CASSHSAYLGYGYTF. The CDR3 DNA reads as TGTGCCAGCAGCCATTCGGCCTACTTGGGCTATGGCTACACCTTC.

This chain joins TRBV7-8 and TRBJ1-2; perhaps TRBD1 as D (6 bases). This CDR3 has 14 amino acids. V was shortened by 1 base and J by 8 bases, with 14 bases between the two germline ends. The germline gives CDR1 SGHVS, CDR2 FQNEAQ. CDR3 in DNA: TGTGCCAGCAGCTTAGGAGTGGGGGCGTCCGGCTACACCTTC. Amino acid sequence: CASSLGVGASGYTF.

Only one count was recorded for this clone. The chain carries TRBV7-9 and TRBJ2-1, with a tentative D call TRBD1 (7 bases). Germline V gene sequence: CDR1 SEHNR, CDR2 FQNEAQ (reference sequence). This CDR3 is 18 amino acids long. Trimming shortened V by 5 bases and J by 5 bases, and 25 bases separated the two germline ends. CDR3 region: CASSRYQRGGRGDNEQFF. CDR3 nucleotide sequence: TGTGCCAGCAGCCGTTACCAAAGGGGAGGCAGGGGGGACAATGAGCAGTTCTTC.